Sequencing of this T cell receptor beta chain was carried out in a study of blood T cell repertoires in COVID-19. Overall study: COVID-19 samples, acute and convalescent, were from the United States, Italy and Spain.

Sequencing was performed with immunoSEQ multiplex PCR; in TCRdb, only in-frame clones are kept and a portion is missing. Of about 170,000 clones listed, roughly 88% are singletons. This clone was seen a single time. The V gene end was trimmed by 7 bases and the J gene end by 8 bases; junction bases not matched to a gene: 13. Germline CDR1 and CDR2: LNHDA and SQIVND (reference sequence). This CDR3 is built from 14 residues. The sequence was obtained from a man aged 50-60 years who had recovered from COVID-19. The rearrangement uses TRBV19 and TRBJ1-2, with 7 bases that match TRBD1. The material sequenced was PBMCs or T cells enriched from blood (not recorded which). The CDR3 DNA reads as TGTGCCAGTACCCAACAGACAGGGCGTAACGGCTACACCTTC. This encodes CASTQQTGRNGYTF. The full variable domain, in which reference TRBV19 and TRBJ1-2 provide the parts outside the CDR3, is DGGITQSPKYLFRKEGQNVTLSCEQNLNHDAMYWYRQDPGQGLRLIYYSQIVNDFQKGDIAEGYSVSREKKESFPLTVTSAQKNPTAFYLCASTQQTGRNGYTFGSGTRLTVV.